This is a list of T cell receptor beta chains from one sample in a study of CD8+ T cells in alopecia areata. Assay used: immunoSEQ multiplex PCR; TCRdb lists only in-frame clones, some missing. The profile shows fewer than 100,000 clones, just over 70% of them singletons. The sequenced sample was CD8+ T cells sorted from blood, obtained around week 46, from a patient treated with tofacitinib. The receptor source for this set is a human donor with alopecia areata. Each CDR3 is given without its conserved first and last residue. The order of the fields is V gene, J gene, CDR3 protein.

V: TRBV30; J: TRBJ1-6; CDR3: AWSGKTELSSYNSPLH
V: TRBV5-6; J: TRBJ2-7; CDR3: ASSLGGRAEQY
V: TRBV4-2; J: TRBJ2-2; CDR3: ASSQGETTGELF
V: TRBV11-2; J: TRBJ2-1; CDR3: ASSPRSREDNEQF
V: TRBV10-3; J: TRBJ2-7; CDR3: AIRTGTGGSYEQY
V: TRBV19; J: TRBJ1-6; CDR3: ASSVAGSPLH
V: TRBV6-1; J: TRBJ2-1; CDR3: ASSEELGNEQF
V: TRBV30; J: TRBJ1-1; CDR3: AWTPGGTEAF
V: TRBV4-2; J: TRBJ2-2; CDR3: ASSPLKGDELF
V: TRBV7-2; J: TRBJ1-2; CDR3: AGLDEEYGYT
V: TRBV11-1; J: TRBJ2-7; CDR3: ASSLGSALYEQY
V: TRBV7-2; J: TRBJ2-1; CDR3: ASSFAGNEQF
V: TRBV7-2; J: TRBJ1-1; CDR3: ASSLTGNTEAF
V: TRBV28; J: TRBJ2-1; CDR3: ASSFLAGHEQF
V: TRBV6-6; J: TRBJ2-7; CDR3: ASSLGDYEQY
V: TRBV29-1; J: TRBJ2-7; CDR3: SVEVSGGADYEQY
V: TRBV9; J: TRBJ1-1; CDR3: ASSRQGVGMNTEAF
V: TRBV5-6; J: TRBJ1-6; CDR3: ASSSQGVRNSPLH
V: TRBV15; J: TRBJ2-7; CDR3: ATSRDRGTEQY
V: TRBV27; J: TRBJ2-1; CDR3: ASSLLAGATYNEQF
V: TRBV9; J: TRBJ2-7; CDR3: ASSTRAGSSYEQY
V: TRBV19; J: TRBJ1-2; CDR3: ASSITHNYGYT
V: TRBV4-3; J: TRBJ1-2; CDR3: ASSQGTGGGYGYT
V: TRBV4-3; J: TRBJ1-2; CDR3: ASSQEADSTGGYT